This T cell receptor beta chain was identified during a study of blood T cells in healthy people across ages. Findings and limits, study-wide: Aged donors had fewer naive CD4+ cells and lower diversity than long-lived donors.

Primers used in a second PCR of about 7 to 11 cycles were a sample-barcoded 5' primer and a J-beta primer mix. TCRdb analysed the 5' RACE reads with MiXCR anew, one entry per CDR3 protein. The sample includes 1.5 million to 2 million distinct CDR3 sequences, 49% of them seen just once. Germline V gene lookup returns CDR1 MNHEY and CDR2 SMNVEV (reference sequence). The CDR3 runs to 16 residues. V lost 6 bases and J 2 bases, leaving 20 bases between the germline ends. This clonotype was seen a single time. The antigen remains undetermined. The chain recombines TRBV27 with TRBJ2-7, with D tentatively TRBD1 (6 bases). This receptor was identified in a woman between 35 and 50 years old in good health. Material for sequencing was blood. DNA for the CDR3: TGTGCCAGCAGGGACCTGACGGGACATTCGACCTACGAGCAGTACTTC. This translates into CASRDLTGHSTYEQYF.